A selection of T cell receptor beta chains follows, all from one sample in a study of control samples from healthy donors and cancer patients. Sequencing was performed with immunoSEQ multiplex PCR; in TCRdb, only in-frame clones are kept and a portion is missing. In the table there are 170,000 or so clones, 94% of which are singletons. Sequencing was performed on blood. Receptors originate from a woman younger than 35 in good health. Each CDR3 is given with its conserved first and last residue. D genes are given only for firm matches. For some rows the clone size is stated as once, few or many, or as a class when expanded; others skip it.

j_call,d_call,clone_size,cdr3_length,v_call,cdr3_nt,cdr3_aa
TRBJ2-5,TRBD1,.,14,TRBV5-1,TGCGCCAGCAGCCCGGGACAGGGACAAGAGACCCAGTACTTC,CASSPGQGQETQYF
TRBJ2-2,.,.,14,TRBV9,TGTGCCAGCGAGGGTAGCCCTAACACCGGGGAGCTGTTTTTT,CASEGSPNTGELFF
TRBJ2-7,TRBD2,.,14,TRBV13,TGTGCCAGCAGCTCCCTGAGCGGGGGGGTCAAGCAGTACTTC,CASSSLSGGVKQYF
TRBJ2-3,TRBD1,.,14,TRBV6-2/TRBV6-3,TGTGCCAGCAGCGACAGGGGGCCGACAGATACGCAGTATTTT,CASSDRGPTDTQYF
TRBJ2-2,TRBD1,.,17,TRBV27,TGTGCCAGTAGTTCGAAGGGGACAGGGGGAAATGCCGGGGAGCTGTTTTTT,CASSSKGTGGNAGELFF
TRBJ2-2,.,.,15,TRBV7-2,TGTGCCAGCAGCTCTAGGATTCCCCCCCCCGGGGAGCTGTTTTTT,CASSSRIPPPGELFF
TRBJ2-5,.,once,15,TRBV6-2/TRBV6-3,TGTGCCAGCAGTCCAGGGTGGGGGCCTCGAGAGACCCAGTACTTC,CASSPGWGPRETQYF
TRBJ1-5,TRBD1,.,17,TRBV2,TGTGCCAGCAGCCCAGGACAGGGGTACGGAGGCAATCAGCCCCAGCATTTT,CASSPGQGYGGNQPQHF
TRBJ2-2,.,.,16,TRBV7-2,TGTGCCAGCAGCTTGGGTTCCCTGGCGAACACCGGGGAGCTGTTTTTT,CASSLGSLANTGELFF
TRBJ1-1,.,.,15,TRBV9,TGTGCCAGCAGCGAGGGAGACTTTACCAGCACTGAAGCTTTCTTT,CASSEGDFTSTEAFF
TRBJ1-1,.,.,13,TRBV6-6,TGTGCCAGCAGGCAGACGGTGAACACTGAAGCTTTCTTT,CASRQTVNTEAFF
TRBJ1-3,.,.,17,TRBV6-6,TGTGCCAGCAGTCCTTCCCGCTTAGGGCCGCAGGGAAACACCATATATTTT,CASSPSRLGPQGNTIYF
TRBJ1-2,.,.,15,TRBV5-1,TGCGCCAGCAGCGGTCAGACAGGAGCTAACTATGGCTACACCTTC,CASSGQTGANYGYTF
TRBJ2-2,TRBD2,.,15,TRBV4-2,TGTGCCAGCAGCCATGCTAGCGGGCGAACCGGGGAGCTGTTTTTT,CASSHASGRTGELFF
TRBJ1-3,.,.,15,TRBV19,TGTGCCAGTAGTATAAGGCGGTTCTCTGGAAACACCATATATTTT,CASSIRRFSGNTIYF
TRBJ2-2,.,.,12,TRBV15,TGTGCCACCAGCAGAGAAATCGGGGAGCTGTTTTTT,CATSREIGELFF
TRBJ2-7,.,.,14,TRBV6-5,TGTGCCAGCAGTTACTCGCTAGCTTCCTACGAGCAGTACTTC,CASSYSLASYEQYF
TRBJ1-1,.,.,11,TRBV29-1,TGCAGCGTCCGACAGTACGCTGAAGCTTTCTTT,CSVRQYAEAFF
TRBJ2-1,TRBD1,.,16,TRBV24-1,TGTGCCACCAGTGAGTCGGACAGGGGACAATACAATGAGCAGTTCTTC,CATSESDRGQYNEQFF
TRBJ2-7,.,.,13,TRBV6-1,TGTGCCAGCAGTGAGCGACAGCGGACCGAGCAGTACTTC,CASSERQRTEQYF
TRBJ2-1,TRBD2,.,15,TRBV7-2,TGTGCCAGCAGCTTGGGACTAGCGGCGAACAATGAGCAGTTCTTC,CASSLGLAANNEQFF
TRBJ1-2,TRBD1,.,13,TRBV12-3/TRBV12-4,TGTGCCAGCAGTTTAAAGGGGGCCGGAGGCTACACCTTC,CASSLKGAGGYTF
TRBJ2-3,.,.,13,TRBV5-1,TGCGCCAGCAGCTCCACTAGCACAGATACGCAGTATTTT,CASSSTSTDTQYF
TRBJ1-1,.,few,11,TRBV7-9,TGTGCCAGCAAGCCGGTCACTGAAGCTTTCTTT,CASKPVTEAFF
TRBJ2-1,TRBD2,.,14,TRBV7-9,TGTGCCAGCAGCGTACCGGGACTAGCGTCTGAGCAGTTCTTC,CASSVPGLASEQFF
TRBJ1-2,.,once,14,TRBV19,TGTGCCAGTAGTATAGTTTGGGACAACTATGGCTACACCTTC,CASSIVWDNYGYTF
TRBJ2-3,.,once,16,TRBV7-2,TGTGCCAGCAGCTTGGGGGTGTTGGGGCTCACAGATACGCAGTATTTT,CASSLGVLGLTDTQYF
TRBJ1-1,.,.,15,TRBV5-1,TGCGCCAGCAGCACTTACTTCGTGGGGGACACTGAAGCTTTCTTT,CASSTYFVGDTEAFF
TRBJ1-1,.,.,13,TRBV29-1,TGCAGCGTTGCGACAGGTATTTTCACTGAAGCTTTCTTT,CSVATGIFTEAFF
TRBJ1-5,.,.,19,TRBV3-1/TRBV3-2,TGTGCCAGCAGCCAGGCCCTCCTATTATCCGGGTGCCATGATCAGCCCCAGCATTTT,CASSQALLLSGCHDQPQHF
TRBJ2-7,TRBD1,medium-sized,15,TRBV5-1,TGCGCCAGCAGCCCCGAACAGGGGGCGCGGTCCGAGCAGTACTTC,CASSPEQGARSEQYF
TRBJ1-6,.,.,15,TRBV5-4,TGTGCCAGCAGCTTGGATGGGACACGACGTTCACCCCTCCACTTT,CASSLDGTRRSPLHF
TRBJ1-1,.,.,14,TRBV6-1,TGTGCCAGCAGTGAAGAACGGGGAGACACTGAAGCTTTCTTT,CASSEERGDTEAFF
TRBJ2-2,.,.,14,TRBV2,TGTGCCAGCGGGGCCAGGGTTGACACCGGGGAGCTGTTTTTT,CASGARVDTGELFF
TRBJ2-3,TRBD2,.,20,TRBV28,TGTGCCAGCAGGCATACTCGGGGGGTAGCGGGAGGACCGAGCACAGATACGCAGTATTTT,CASRHTRGVAGGPSTDTQYF
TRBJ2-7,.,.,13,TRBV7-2,TGTGCCAGCAGCCCGTCTAGTCTCCACGAGCAGTACTTC,CASSPSSLHEQYF
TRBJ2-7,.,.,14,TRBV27,TGTGCCAGCAGTTTAGGGGCGGGGGCGGGGGAGCAGTACTTC,CASSLGAGAGEQYF
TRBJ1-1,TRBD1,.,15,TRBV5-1,TGCGCCAGCAGCTCAGGGACAGGGGGGAACACTGAAGCTTTCTTT,CASSSGTGGNTEAFF